This T cell receptor (beta chain) was sequenced during a study of blood T cell repertoires in COVID-19. Turning to the study itself: T cells, B-cell-depleted T cells, or PBMCs supplied cDNA or gDNA.

CDR1 and CDR2 from the germline V gene are SGHVS and FNYEAQ. V dropped 5 bases and J dropped 1 base, with 5 bases sitting between them. CDR3 length: 12 residues. Data came from immunoSEQ multiplex PCR; TCRdb stores just in-frame clones and leaves some out. The repertoire consists of 100,000 or so clones, with approximately 86% occurring once and the leading ten covering roughly 7.2%. The chain carries TRBV7-6 and TRBJ1-1; perhaps TRBD1 as D (5 bases). The sequencing input was peripheral blood. The sequence was obtained from a man between 60 and 75 years old with acute or convalescent COVID-19. DNA for the CDR3: TGTGCCAGCAGCGACAGGAACACTGAAGCTTTCTTT. It specifies CASSDRNTEAFF.